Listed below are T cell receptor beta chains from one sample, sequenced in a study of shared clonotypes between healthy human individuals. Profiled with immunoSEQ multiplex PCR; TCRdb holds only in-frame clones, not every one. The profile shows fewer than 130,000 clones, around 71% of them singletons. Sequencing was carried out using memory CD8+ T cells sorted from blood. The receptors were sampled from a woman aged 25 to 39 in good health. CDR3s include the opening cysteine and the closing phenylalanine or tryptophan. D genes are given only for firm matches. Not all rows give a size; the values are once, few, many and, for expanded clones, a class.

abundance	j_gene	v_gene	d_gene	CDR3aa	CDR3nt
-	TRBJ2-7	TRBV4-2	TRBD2	CASSQDGGSAYEQYF	TGTGCCAGCAGCCAAGATGGCGGGAGTGCCTACGAGCAGTACTTC
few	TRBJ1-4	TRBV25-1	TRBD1	CASSESQGTNEKLFF	TGTGCCAGCAGTGAATCACAGGGGACTAATGAAAAACTGTTTTTT
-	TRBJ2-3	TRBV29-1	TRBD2	CSVVGGATDTQYF	TGCAGCGTTGTCGGGGGGGCCACAGATACGCAGTATTTT
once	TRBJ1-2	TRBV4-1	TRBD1	CASSLRDRGPFDYGYTF	TGCGCCAGCAGCCTCCGGGACAGGGGCCCCTTTGACTATGGCTACACCTTC
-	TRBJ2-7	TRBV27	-	CASSSPRGGSYEQYF	TGTGCCAGCAGTTCCCCCCGGGGCGGTTCCTACGAGCAGTACTTC
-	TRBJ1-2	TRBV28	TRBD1	CASSDTGVPQRNYGYTF	TGTGCCAGCAGTGATACAGGGGTCCCACAACGTAACTATGGCTACACCTTC
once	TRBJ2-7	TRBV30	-	CAWASGTSYEQYF	TGTGCCTGGGCTTCTGGGACCTCCTACGAGCAGTACTTC
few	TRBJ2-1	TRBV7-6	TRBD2	CASSFSSGIRNEQFF	TGTGCCAGCAGCTTTTCTAGCGGGATACGTAATGAGCAGTTCTTC
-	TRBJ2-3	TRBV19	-	CASSLSGVTDTQYF	TGTGCCAGTAGTCTTAGCGGAGTCACAGATACGCAGTATTTT
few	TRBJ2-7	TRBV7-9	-	CASSSEPSLERTSYEQYF	TGTGCCAGCAGCTCCGAACCCTCCCTGGAGCGCACCTCCTACGAGCAGTACTTC
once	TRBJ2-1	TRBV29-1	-	CSVPAGHTYNEQFF	TGCAGCGTTCCCGCAGGGCATACCTACAATGAGCAGTTCTTC
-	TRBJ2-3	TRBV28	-	CASSFEVLTDTQYF	TGTGCCAGCAGTTTTGAGGTGCTCACAGATACGCAGTATTTT
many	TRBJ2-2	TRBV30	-	CAWSVDGAGELFF	TGTGCCTGGAGTGTGGATGGGGCCGGGGAGCTGTTTTTT
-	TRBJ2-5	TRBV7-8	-	CASSPGVETQYF	TGTGCCAGCAGCCCCGGGGTAGAGACCCAGTACTTC
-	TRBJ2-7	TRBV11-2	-	CASSLSYRTSSYEQYF	TGTGCCAGCAGCTTAAGTTACAGGACCTCCTCCTACGAGCAGTACTTC
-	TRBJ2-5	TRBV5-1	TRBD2	CASSSHSLGEGLFETQYF	TGCGCCAGCAGCTCCCATTCTTTGGGGGAGGGCCTGTTTGAGACCCAGTACTTC
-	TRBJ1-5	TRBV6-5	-	CASSLAPMGNQPQHF	TGTGCCAGCAGTTTGGCCCCAATGGGGAATCAGCCCCAGCATTTT
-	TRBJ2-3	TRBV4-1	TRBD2	CASSQDRTGRLAGDTQYF	TGCGCCAGCAGCCAAGATCGGACAGGGAGACTAGCGGGAGATACGCAGTATTTT
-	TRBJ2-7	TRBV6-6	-	CASSYWEAPTYEQYF	TGTGCCAGCAGTTACTGGGAGGCCCCCACCTACGAGCAGTACTTC